This entry describes one TCR beta chain. The antigen remains undetermined. The data derive from a study of blood T cells in healthy people across ages. PCR was performed a second time for about 7 to 12 cycles using a sample-barcoded 5' primer and a J-beta primer mix. Using its own MiXCR run on the 5' RACE reads, TCRdb lists one record per CDR3 protein. The sample shows over 1,200,000 distinct CDR3 sequences, around 59% of them seen only once. General study results and limits: Any conclusive comparison of naive versus antigen-experienced cells was prevented by using unsorted PBMCs. The long-lived group displayed more naive CD4+ cells, plus higher diversity, than the aged donors did.

Total RNA amounts of at least 5 micrograms were extracted per sample. The sequence derives from a man aged 18-30 years in good health. The sequenced material came from blood.

The CDR3 loop is CSARAPPPFYGYTF. The CDR3 nucleotides are TGCAGTGCTAGAGCCCCACCGCCGTTCTATGGCTACACCTTC. The chain employs TRBV20-1 and TRBJ1-2, with D unclear. Per germline, CDR1 DFQATT and CDR2 SNEGSKA (reference sequence). CDR3 length: 14 residues. V was shortened by 1 base and J by 4 bases, with 13 bases between the two germline ends.